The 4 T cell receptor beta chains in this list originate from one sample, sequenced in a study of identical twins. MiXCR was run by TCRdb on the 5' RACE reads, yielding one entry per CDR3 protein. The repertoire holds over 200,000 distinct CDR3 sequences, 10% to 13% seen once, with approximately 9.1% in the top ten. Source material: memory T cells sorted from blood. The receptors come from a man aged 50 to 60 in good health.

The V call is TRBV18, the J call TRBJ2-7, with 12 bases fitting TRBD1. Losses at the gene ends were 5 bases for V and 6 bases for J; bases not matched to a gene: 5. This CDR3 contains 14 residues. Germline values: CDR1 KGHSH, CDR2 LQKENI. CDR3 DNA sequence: TGTGCCAGCTCATCTCCGGGACAGGGGGCCGAGCAGTACTTC. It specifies CASSSPGQGAEQYF.

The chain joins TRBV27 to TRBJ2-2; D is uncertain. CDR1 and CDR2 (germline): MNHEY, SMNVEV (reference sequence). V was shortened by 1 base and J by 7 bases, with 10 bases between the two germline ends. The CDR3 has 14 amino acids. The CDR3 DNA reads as TGTGCCAGCAGTTTATTGACGGATTTCGGGGAGCTGTTTTTT. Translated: CASSLLTDFGELFF.

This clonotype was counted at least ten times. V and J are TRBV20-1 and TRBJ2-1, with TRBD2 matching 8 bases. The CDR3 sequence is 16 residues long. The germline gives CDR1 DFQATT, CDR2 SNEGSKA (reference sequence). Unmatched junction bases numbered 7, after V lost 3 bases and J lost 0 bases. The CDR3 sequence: CSASGGAVSSYNEQFF. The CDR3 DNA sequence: TGCAGTGCTAGCGGGGGGGCCGTGAGCTCCTACAATGAGCAGTTCTTC.

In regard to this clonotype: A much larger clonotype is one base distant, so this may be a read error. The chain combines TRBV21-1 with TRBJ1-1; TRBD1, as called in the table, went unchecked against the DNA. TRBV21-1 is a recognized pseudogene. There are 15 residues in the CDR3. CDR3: CACRKTGGKNTEAFF. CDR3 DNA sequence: TGTGCCTGCAGGAAGACAGGGGGGAAAAACACTGAAGCTTTCTTT.